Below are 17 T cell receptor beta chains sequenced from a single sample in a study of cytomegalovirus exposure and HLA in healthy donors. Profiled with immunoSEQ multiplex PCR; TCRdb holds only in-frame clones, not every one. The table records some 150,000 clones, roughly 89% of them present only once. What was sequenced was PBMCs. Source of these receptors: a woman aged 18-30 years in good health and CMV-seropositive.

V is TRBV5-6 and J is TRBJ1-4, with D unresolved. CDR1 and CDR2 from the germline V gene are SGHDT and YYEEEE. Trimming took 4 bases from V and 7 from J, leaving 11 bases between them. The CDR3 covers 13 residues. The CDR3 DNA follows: TGTGCCAGCAGCCAGTGGGCAGCTGAAAAACTGTTTTTT. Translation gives CASSQWAAEKLFF.

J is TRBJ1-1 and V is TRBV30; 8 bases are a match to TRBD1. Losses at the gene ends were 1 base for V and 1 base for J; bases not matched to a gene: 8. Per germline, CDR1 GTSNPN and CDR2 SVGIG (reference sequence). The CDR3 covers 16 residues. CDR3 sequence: CAWSGRTGNGNTEAFF. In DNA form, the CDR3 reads TGTGCCTGGAGTGGTAGGACAGGGAATGGGAACACTGAAGCTTTCTTT.

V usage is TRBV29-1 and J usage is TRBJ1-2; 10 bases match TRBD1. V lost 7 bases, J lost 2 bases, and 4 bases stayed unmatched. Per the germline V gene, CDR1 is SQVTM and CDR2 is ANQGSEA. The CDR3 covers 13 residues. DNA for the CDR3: TGCAGCGCGGGACAGGGGAGCAACTATGGCTACACCTTC. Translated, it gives CSAGQGSNYGYTF. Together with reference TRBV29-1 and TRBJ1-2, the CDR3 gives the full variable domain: SAVISQKPSRDICQRGTSLTIQCQVDSQVTMMFWYRQQPGQSLTLIATANQGSEATYESGFVIDKFPISRPNLTFSTLTVSNMSPEDSSIYLCSAGQGSNYGYTFGSGTRLTVV.

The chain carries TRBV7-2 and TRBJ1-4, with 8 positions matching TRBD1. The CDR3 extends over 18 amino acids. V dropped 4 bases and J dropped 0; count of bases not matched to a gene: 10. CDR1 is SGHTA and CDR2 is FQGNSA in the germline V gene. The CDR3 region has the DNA TGTGCCAGCAGCTACAGGGACAGGAGCTATGCAACTAATGAAAAACTGTTTTTT. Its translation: CASSYRDRSYATNEKLFF.

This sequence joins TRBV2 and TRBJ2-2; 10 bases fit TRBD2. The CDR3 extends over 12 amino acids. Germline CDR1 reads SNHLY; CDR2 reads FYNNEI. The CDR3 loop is CTLAGDTGELFF. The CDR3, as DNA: TGTACCCTAGCGGGGGACACCGGGGAGCTGTTTTTT.

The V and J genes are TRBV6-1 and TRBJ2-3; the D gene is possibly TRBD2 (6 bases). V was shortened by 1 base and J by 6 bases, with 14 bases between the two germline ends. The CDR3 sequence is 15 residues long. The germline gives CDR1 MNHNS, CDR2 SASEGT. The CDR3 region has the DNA TGTGCCAGCAGTGAAGTTTGGAGGGGTGAGGATACGCAGTATTTT. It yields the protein CASSEVWRGEDTQYF.

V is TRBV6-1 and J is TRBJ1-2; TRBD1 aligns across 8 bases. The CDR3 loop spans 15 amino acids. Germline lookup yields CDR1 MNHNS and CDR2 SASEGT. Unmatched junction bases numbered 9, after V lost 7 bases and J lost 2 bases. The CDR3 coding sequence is TGTGCCAGCATATTTTCTTGGGACAGGAACTATGGCTACACCTTC. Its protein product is CASIFSWDRNYGYTF.

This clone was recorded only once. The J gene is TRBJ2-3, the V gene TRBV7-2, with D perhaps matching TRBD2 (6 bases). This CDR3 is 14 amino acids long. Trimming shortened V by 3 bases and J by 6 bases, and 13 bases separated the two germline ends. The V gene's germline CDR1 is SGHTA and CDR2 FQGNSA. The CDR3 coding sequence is TGTGCCAGCAGCTTCAGGGCGGGGAGGGATACGCAGTATTTT. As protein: CASSFRAGRDTQYF.

The CDR3 bases are TGTGCTAGTGTCTCCAGACAGGGGGCGCCAGGGGAAAAACTGTTTTTT. It translates to CASVSRQGAPGEKLFF. The chain has TRBV12-5 and TRBJ1-4; 10 bases fit TRBD1. The CDR3 sequence is 16 residues long. CDR1 and CDR2 from the germline V gene are LGHNT and FRNRAP. With 7 bases clipped from V and 8 bases from J, the junction kept 13 bases outside the gene matches.

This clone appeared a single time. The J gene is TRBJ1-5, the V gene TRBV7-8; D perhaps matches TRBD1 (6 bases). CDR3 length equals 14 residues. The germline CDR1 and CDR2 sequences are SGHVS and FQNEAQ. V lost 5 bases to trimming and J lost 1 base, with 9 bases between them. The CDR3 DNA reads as TGTGCCAGCAGCCGGACAGAGAGCAATCAGCCCCAGCATTTT. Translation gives CASSRTESNQPQHF.

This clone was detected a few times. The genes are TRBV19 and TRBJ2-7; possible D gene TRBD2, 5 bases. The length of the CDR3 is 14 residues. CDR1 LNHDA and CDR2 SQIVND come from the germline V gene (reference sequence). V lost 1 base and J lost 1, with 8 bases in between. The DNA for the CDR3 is TGTGCCAGTAGTATAGCGGGGTCTTCCTACGAGCAGTACTTC. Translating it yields CASSIAGSSYEQYF.

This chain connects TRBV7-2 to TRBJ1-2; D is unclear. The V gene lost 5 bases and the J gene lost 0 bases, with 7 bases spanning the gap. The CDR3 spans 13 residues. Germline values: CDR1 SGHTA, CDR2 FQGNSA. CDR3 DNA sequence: TGTGCCAGCAGCCGGGAGGCTAACTATGGCTACACCTTC. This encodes CASSREANYGYTF. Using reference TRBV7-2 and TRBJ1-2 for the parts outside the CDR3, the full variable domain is GAGVSQSPSNKVTEKGKDVELRCDPISGHTALYWYRQSLGQGLEFLIYFQGNSAPDKSGLPSDRFSAERTGGSVSTLTIQRTQQEDSAVYLCASSREANYGYTFGSGTRLTVV.

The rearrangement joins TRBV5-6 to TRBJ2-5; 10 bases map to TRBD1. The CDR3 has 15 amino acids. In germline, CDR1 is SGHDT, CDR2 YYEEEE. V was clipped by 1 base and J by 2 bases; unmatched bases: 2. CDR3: CASSLRTGGQETQYF. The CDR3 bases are TGTGCCAGCAGCTTGAGGACAGGGGGTCAAGAGACCCAGTACTTC.

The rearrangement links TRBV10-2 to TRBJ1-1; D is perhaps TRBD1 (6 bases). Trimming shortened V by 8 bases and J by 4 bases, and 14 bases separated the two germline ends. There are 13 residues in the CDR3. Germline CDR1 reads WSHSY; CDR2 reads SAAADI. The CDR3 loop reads CASVQGGSTEAFF. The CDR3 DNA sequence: TGCGCCAGCGTACAGGGCGGATCCACTGAAGCTTTCTTT.

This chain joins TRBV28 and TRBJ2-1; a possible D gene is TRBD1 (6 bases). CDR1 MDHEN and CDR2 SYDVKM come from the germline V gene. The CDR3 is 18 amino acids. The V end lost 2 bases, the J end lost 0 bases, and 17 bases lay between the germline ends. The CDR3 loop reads CASSLGLRGRGSYNEQFF. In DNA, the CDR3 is TGTGCCAGCAGTTTAGGACTCAGGGGCAGGGGCTCCTACAATGAGCAGTTCTTC. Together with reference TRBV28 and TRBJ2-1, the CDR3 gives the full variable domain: DVKVTQSSRYLVKRTGEKVFLECVQDMDHENMFWYRQDPGLGLRLIYFSYDVKMKEKGDIPEGYSVSREKKERFSLILESASTNQTSMYLCASSLGLRGRGSYNEQFFGPGTRLTVL.

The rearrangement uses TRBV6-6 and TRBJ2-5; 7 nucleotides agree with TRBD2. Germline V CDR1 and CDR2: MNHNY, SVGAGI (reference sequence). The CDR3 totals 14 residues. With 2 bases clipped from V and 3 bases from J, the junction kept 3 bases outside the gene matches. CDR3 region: CASSYGTNKETQYF. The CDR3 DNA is TGTGCCAGCAGTTACGGGACTAACAAAGAGACCCAGTACTTC.

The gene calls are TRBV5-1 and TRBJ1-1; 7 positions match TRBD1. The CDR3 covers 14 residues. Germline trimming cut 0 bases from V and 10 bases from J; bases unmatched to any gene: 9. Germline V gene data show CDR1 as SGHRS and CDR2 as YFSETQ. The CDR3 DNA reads TGCGCCAGCAGCTTGGTTTCAGGGGGTGGGAGAGCTTTCTTT. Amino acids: CASSLVSGGGRAFF.